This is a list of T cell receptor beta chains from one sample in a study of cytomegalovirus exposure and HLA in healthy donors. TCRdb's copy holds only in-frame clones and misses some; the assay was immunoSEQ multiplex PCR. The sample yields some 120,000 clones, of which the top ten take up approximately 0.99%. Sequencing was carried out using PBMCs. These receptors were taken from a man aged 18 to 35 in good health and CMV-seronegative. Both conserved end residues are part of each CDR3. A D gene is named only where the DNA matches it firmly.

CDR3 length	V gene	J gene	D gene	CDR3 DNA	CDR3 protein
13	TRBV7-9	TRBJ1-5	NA	TGTGCCAGCAGCTTCGGTAGCAATCAGCCCCAGCATTTT	CASSFGSNQPQHF
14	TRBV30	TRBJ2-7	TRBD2	TGTGCCTGGAACCCGGGACTAGCGCCTTACGAGCAGTACTTC	CAWNPGLAPYEQYF
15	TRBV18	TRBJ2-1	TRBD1	TGTGCCAGCTCACCACGTTGGGACAGCTACAATGAGCAGTTCTTC	CASSPRWDSYNEQFF
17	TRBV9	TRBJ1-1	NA	TGTGCCAGCAGCGCAAGACGACACGGGATTTCGAACACTGAAGCTTTCTTT	CASSARRHGISNTEAFF
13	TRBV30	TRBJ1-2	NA	TGTGCCTGGGGCAGACAGAGTAACTATGGCTACACCTTC	CAWGRQSNYGYTF
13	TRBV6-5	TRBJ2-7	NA	TGTGCCAGCAGCCCCGACAGGAAATACGAGCAGTACTTC	CASSPDRKYEQYF
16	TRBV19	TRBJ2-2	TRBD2	TGTGCCAGTAGTATCCGGCGGGGGGGCTTCATCGGGGAGCTGTTTTTT	CASSIRRGGFIGELFF
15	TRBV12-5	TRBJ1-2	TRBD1	TGTGCTAGTGGTTTCGGGACAGGGATATCCTATGGCTACACCTTC	CASGFGTGISYGYTF
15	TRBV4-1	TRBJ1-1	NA	TGCGCCAGCAGCCAAGATCTACTCCCACGGACTGAAGCTTTCTTT	CASSQDLLPRTEAFF
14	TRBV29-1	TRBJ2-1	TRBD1	TGCAGCGTTGACGGGACAGGGGGTGGGAATGAGCAGTTCTTC	CSVDGTGGGNEQFF
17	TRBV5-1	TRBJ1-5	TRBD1	TGCGCCAGCAGCTTGTATAGCCCGGACAGGAACAATCAGCCCCAGCATTTT	CASSLYSPDRNNQPQHF
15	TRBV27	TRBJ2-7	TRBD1	TGTGCCAGCATCCTTGGGGACAGACCCAACTACGAGCAGTACTTC	CASILGDRPNYEQYF
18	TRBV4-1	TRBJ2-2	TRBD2	TGCGCCAGCAGCCAAGAAGTCGGTAGCGGGAGATACACCGGGGAGCTGTTTTTT	CASSQEVGSGRYTGELFF
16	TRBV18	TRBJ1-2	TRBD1	TGTGCCAGCTCACCACAGGGTGCCGGACAGGATAGAGGCTACACCTTC	CASSPQGAGQDRGYTF
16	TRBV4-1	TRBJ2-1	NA	TGCGCCAGCAGCCAAGGCCCTAGCGCCTCCTACAATGAGCAGTTCTTC	CASSQGPSASYNEQFF
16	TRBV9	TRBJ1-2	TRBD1	TGTGCCAGCAGCATAAGGGACAGGCTAACTAACTATGGCTACACCTTC	CASSIRDRLTNYGYTF
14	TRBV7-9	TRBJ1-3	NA	TGTGCCAGCACCCCCGCCGGCTCTGGAAACACCATATATTTT	CASTPAGSGNTIYF
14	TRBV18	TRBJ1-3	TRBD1	TGTGCCAGCTCACCCGACAGGGCTGGAAACACCATATATTTT	CASSPDRAGNTIYF
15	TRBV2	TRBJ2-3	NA	TGTGCCAGCAGAGAAGACCGAGGGAGCACAGATACGCAGTATTTT	CASREDRGSTDTQYF
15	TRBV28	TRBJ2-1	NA	TGTGCCAGCTGGGGCTCCAGTTCTAGGTCCTCTGAGCAGTTCTTC	CASWGSSSRSSEQFF
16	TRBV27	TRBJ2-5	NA	TGTGCCAGCAGTTTAAACCTTAACAGGTTCCAAGAGACCCAGTACTTC	CASSLNLNRFQETQYF
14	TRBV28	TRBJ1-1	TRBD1	TGTGCCAGCAGTTCGGGACAGGGAAGCACTGAAGCTTTCTTT	CASSSGQGSTEAFF
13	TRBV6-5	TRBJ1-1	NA	TGTGCCAGCAGTTACGTGGCAGGGACTGAAGCTTTCTTT	CASSYVAGTEAFF
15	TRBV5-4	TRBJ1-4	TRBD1	TGTGCCAGCAGCTTGAGGACAGGGGGCTTTGAAAAACTGTTTTTT	CASSLRTGGFEKLFF
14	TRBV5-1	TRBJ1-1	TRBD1	TGCGCCAGCAGCCCGGACAGGCTGAACACTGAAGCTTTCTTT	CASSPDRLNTEAFF
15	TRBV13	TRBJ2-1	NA	TGTGCCAGCAGCTTACCCATGTTAGGAGTGAATGAGCAGTTCTTC	CASSLPMLGVNEQFF
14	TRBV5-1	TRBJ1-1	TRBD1	TGCGCCAGCAGCCCGGACAGGGGGTACACTGAAGCTTTCTTT	CASSPDRGYTEAFF
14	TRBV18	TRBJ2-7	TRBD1	TGTGCCAGCTCACCCGGACAGGGTCTCTACGAGCAGTACTTC	CASSPGQGLYEQYF
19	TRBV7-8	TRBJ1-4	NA	TGTGCCAGCAGCTCCCTAATCGGCCCCAGTTCAGGGCCTAATGAAAAACTGTTTTTT	CASSSLIGPSSGPNEKLFF
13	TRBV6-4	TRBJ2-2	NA	TGTGCCAGCAGTGCAGGGGTGGCCGGGGAGCTGTTTTTT	CASSAGVAGELFF
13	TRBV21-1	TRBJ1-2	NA	TGTGCCAGCAGCAATCACAGGGGAGATGGCTACACCTTC	CASSNHRGDGYTF
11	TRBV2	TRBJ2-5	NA	TGTGCCAGCAGTCCTCAAGAGACCCAGTACTTC	CASSPQETQYF
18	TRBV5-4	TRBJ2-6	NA	TGTGCCAGCAGCCCGGTGGGCAGACGAGGGTCTGGGGCCAACGTCCTGACTTTC	CASSPVGRRGSGANVLTF
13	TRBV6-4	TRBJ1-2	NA	TGTGCCAGCAGTGAATGGGGGGTGGGGGGCTACACCTTC	CASSEWGVGGYTF
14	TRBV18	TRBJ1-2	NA	TGTGCCAGCTCACCCTCGGCCGGGGGGTATGGCTACACCTTC	CASSPSAGGYGYTF
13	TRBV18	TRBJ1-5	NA	TGTGCCAGCTCAAGCAGGATTGATCGGCCCCAGCATTTT	CASSSRIDRPQHF
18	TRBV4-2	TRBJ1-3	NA	TGTGCCAGCAGCCAAAATCAGAGGGGACTGTCAGCTGGAAACACCATATATTTT	CASSQNQRGLSAGNTIYF
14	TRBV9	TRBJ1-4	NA	TGTGCCAGCAGCCCCCATGGGGGGAATGAAAAACTGTTTTTT	CASSPHGGNEKLFF
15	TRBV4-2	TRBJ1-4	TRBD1	TGTGCCAGCAGCACCCGACAGGGGGTGGGTGAAAAACTGTTTTTT	CASSTRQGVGEKLFF
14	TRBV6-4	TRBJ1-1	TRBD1	TGTGCCAGCAGTGTGGAGGGGGCCGGCACTGAAGCTTTCTTT	CASSVEGAGTEAFF
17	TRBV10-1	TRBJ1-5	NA	TGCGCCAGCAGTGGGGGCTATGGTGGGAAATGCAATCAGCCCCAGCATTTT	CASSGGYGGKCNQPQHF
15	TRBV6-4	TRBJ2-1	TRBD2	TGTGCCAGCACCCGACCCGGACTAGCGGACAATGAGCAGTTCTTC	CASTRPGLADNEQFF